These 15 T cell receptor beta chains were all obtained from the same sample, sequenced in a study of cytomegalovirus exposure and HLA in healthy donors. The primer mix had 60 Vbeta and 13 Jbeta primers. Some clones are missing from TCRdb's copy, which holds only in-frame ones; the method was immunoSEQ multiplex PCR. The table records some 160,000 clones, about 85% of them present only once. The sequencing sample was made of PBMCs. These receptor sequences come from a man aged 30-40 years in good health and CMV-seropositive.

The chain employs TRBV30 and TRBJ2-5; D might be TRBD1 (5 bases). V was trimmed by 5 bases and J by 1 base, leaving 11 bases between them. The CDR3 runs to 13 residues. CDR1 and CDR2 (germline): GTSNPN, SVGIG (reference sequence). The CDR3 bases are TGTGCCTGGGCTAGGGGTCCCCAAGAGACCCAGTACTTC. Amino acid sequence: CAWARGPQETQYF.

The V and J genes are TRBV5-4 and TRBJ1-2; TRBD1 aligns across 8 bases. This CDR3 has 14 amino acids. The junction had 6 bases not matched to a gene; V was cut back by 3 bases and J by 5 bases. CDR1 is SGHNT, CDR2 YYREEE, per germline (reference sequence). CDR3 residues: CASSSRTGRYGYTF. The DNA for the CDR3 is TGTGCCAGCAGCTCTCGGACAGGGAGGTATGGCTACACCTTC.

DNA for the CDR3: TGTGCCAGCAGTTACTCAGGGGCCCGGGATACGCAGTATTTT. Translation: CASSYSGARDTQYF. The chain couples TRBV6-5 to TRBJ2-3; D may be TRBD1 (5 bases). Germline CDR1 is MNHEY and CDR2 is SVGAGI. The CDR3 consists of 14 residues. V gave up 0 bases and J gave up 6 bases, with 10 bases separating them.

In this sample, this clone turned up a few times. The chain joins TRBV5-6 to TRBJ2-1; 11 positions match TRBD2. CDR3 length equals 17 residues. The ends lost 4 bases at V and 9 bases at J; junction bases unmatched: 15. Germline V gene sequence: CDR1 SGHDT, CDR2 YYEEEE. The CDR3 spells CASSPKPSSGRRSEQFF. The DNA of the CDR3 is TGTGCCAGCAGCCCTAAACCCTCTAGCGGGAGGAGGAGTGAGCAGTTCTTC.

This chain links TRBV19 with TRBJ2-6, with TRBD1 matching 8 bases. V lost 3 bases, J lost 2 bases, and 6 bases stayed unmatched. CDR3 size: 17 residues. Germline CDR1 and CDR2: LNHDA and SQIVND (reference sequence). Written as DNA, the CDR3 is TGTGCCAGTAGTATTGATCCGACAGGGGCTGGGGCCAACGTCCTGACTTTC. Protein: CASSIDPTGAGANVLTF. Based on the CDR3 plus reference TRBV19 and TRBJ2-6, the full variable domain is DGGITQSPKYLFRKEGQNVTLSCEQNLNHDAMYWYRQDPGQGLRLIYYSQIVNDFQKGDIAEGYSVSREKKESFPLTVTSAQKNPTAFYLCASSIDPTGAGANVLTFGAGSRLTVL.

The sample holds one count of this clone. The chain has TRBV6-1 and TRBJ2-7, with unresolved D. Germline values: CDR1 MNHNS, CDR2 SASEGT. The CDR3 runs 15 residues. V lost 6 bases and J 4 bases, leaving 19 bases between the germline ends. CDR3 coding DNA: TGTGCCAGCAGATCCAAACAGAAGACGGCATACGAGCAGTACTTC. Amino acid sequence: CASRSKQKTAYEQYF.

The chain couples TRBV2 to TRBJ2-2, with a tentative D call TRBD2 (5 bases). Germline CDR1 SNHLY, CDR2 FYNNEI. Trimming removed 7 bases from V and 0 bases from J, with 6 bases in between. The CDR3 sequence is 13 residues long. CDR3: CASTLANTGELFF. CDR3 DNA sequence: TGTGCCAGCACACTAGCGAACACCGGGGAGCTGTTTTTT.

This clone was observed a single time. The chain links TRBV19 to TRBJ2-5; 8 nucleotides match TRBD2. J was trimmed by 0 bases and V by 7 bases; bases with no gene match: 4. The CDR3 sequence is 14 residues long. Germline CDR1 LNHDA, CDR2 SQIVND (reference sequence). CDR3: CASNLAGNQETQYF. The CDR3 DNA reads TGTGCCAGTAATCTAGCGGGCAACCAAGAGACCCAGTACTTC. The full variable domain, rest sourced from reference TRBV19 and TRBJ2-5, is DGGITQSPKYLFRKEGQNVTLSCEQNLNHDAMYWYRQDPGQGLRLIYYSQIVNDFQKGDIAEGYSVSREKKESFPLTVTSAQKNPTAFYLCASNLAGNQETQYFGPGTRLLVL.

Here the CDR3 reads CASSLVLAGGSDEQFF. CDR3 bases: TGCGCCAGCAGCTTGGTACTAGCGGGAGGGAGTGATGAGCAGTTCTTC. The chain combines TRBV5-1 with TRBJ2-1, with 13 bases matching TRBD2. This CDR3 is 16 amino acids long. The V gene's germline CDR1 is SGHRS and CDR2 YFSETQ. The junction had 5 bases not matched to a gene; V was cut back by 0 bases and J by 8 bases.

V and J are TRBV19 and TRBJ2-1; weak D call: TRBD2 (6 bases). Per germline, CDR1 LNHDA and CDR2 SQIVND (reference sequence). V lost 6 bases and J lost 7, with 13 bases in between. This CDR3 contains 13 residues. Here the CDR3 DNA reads TGTGCCAGTAGGCGGGACGGATGGAATGAGCAGTTCTTC. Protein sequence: CASRRDGWNEQFF.

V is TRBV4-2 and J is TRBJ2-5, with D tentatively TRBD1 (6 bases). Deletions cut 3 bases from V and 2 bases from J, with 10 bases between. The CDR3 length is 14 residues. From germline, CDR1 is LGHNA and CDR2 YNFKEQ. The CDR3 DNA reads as TGTGCCAGCAGCCAGGGGACACTACAAGAGACCCAGTACTTC. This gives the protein CASSQGTLQETQYF.

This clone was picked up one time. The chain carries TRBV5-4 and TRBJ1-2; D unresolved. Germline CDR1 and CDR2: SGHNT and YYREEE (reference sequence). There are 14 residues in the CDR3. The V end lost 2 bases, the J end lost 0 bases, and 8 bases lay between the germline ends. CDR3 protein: CASSLVQSNYGYTF. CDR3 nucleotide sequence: TGTGCCAGCAGCTTAGTCCAGTCTAACTATGGCTACACCTTC. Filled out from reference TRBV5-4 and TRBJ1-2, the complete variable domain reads ETGVTQSPTHLIKTRGQQVTLRCSSQSGHNTVSWYQQALGQGPQFIFQYYREEENGRGNFPPRFSGLQFPNYSSELNVNALELDDSALYLCASSLVQSNYGYTFGSGTRLTVV.

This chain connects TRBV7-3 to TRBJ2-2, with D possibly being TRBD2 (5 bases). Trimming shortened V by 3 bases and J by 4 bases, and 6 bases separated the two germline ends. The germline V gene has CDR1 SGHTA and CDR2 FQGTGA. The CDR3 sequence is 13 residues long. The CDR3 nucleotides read TGTGCCAGCAGCTTGGGGAGCACCGGGGAGCTGTTTTTT. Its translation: CASSLGSTGELFF. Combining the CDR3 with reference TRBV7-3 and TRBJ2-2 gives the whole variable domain GAGVSQTPSNKVTEKGKYVELRCDPISGHTALYWYRQSLGQGPEFLIYFQGTGAADDSGLPNDRFFAVRPEGSVSTLKIQRTERGDSAVYLCASSLGSTGELFFGEGSRLTVL.

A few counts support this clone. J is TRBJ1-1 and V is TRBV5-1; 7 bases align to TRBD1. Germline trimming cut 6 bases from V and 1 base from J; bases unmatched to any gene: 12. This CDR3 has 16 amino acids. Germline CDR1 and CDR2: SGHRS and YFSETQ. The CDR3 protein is CASTGGIRGPNTEAFF. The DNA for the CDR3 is TGCGCCAGCACAGGGGGGATCAGGGGTCCGAACACTGAAGCTTTCTTT.

CDR3 sequence (DNA): TGTGCCAGCAGTGGGCTAGCCCTCACCGGGGAGCTGTTTTTT. Amino acids: CASSGLALTGELFF. This sequence joins TRBV2 and TRBJ2-2, with D tentatively TRBD2 (5 bases). The germline gives CDR1 SNHLY, CDR2 FYNNEI. The CDR3 is 14 residues long. The V and J ends lost 4 bases and 4 bases respectively, with 10 bases between them.